These 15 T cell receptor beta chains originate from one sample sequenced in a study of Ad26.COV2.S vaccination and SARS-CoV-2 variants. Repertoires were generated with immunoSEQ multiplex PCR, while TCRdb's copy carries only in-frame clones and drops some. Of around 450,000 clones detected, nearly 90% appear once; the ten largest clones hold about 2.5%. Treatment: around 19 received Ad26.COV2.S at low or high dose, single or two shots; 5 received placebo; per-sample allocation not given. Day 63 after the first injection of vaccine or placebo was the sampling time. The sample in question was peripheral blood, obtained in a trial of Ad26.COV2.S vaccine versus placebo. The receptors stem from a person between 18 and 60 years old who received the Ad26.COV2.S COVID-19 vaccine or a placebo.

As DNA, the CDR3 is TGTGCCAGCAGTGGGAAGAGGGGAACTCCCAATCAGCCCCAGCATTTT. This translates into CASSGKRGTPNQPQHF. The chain employs TRBV2 and TRBJ1-5, with D possibly being TRBD1 (5 bases). V shed 4 bases and J shed 3 bases, with 16 bases lying between them. The length of the CDR3 is 16 residues. Germline lookup yields CDR1 SNHLY and CDR2 FYNNEI.

This chain uses TRBV4-1 with TRBJ1-2; 7 bases match TRBD1. V trimming: 4 bases; J trimming: 4 bases; junction bases outside the gene matches: 12. Germline assignment: CDR1 MGHRA and CDR2 YSYEKL. The CDR3 is 16 residues long. As DNA, the CDR3 is TGCGCCAGCAGCCCCCAGGGGGGAGACATGCGCTATGGCTACACCTTC. This sequence encodes CASSPQGGDMRYGYTF.

The chain carries TRBV19 and TRBJ1-1, with unresolved D. Germline loops: CDR1 LNHDA, CDR2 SQIVND (reference sequence). The ends were cut back, 1 base at V and 4 bases at J, with 10 bases in the middle. The CDR3 covers 14 residues. CDR3 bases: TGTGCCAGTAGTATAGGCTTACGGGTCACTGAAGCTTTCTTT. Encoded protein: CASSIGLRVTEAFF. Looking up the rest from reference TRBV19 and TRBJ1-1 gives the full variable domain: DGGITQSPKYLFRKEGQNVTLSCEQNLNHDAMYWYRQDPGQGLRLIYYSQIVNDFQKGDIAEGYSVSREKKESFPLTVTSAQKNPTAFYLCASSIGLRVTEAFFGQGTRLTVV.

The chain couples TRBV7-6 to TRBJ2-1; D might be TRBD2 (5 bases). CDR1 is SGHVS, CDR2 FNYEAQ, per germline. The CDR3 has 16 amino acids. The V and J ends lost 5 bases and 4 bases respectively, with 18 bases between them. The CDR3 nucleotides are TGTGCCAGCAGCAAACTCCAGGCAGCGGCTTACAATGAGCAGTTCTTC. This gives the protein CASSKLQAAAYNEQFF.

The J gene is TRBJ2-5, the V gene TRBV11-3, with D unclear. The CDR3 is made up of 14 amino acids. The germline V gene has CDR1 SGHNT and CDR2 YENEEA. V lost 5 bases and J 1 base, leaving 11 bases between the germline ends. The CDR3 loop is CASSLGPLQETQYF. CDR3 nucleotide sequence: TGTGCCAGCAGCCTTGGACCCCTCCAAGAGACCCAGTACTTC.

This clone has a single count. The chain couples TRBV11-3 to TRBJ1-2; D is possibly TRBD1 (5 bases). V gave up 3 bases and J gave up 7 bases, with 12 bases separating them. This CDR3 has 13 residues. The V gene's germline CDR1 is SGHNT and CDR2 YENEEA. The CDR3 region has the DNA TGTGCCAGCAGCTTCACAGGATACCGTGGCTACACCTTC. Translated: CASSFTGYRGYTF.

The chain uses TRBV13 and TRBJ1-2; D unresolved. CDR1 is PRHDT and CDR2 is FYEKMQ in the germline V gene (reference sequence). The CDR3 is 13 residues long. Trimming cost V 0 bases and J 4 bases, with 6 bases left between them. The CDR3 here is CASSLGPTYGYTF. The CDR3 bases are TGTGCCAGCAGCTTAGGCCCGACCTATGGCTACACCTTC.

CDR3 DNA sequence: TGTGCCATCAAGGGACAGGGGGCCTCCTACGAGCAGTACTTC. Translated: CAIKGQGASYEQYF. This chain uses TRBV10-3 with TRBJ2-7, with 12 bases aligning to TRBD1. V trimming: 7 bases; J trimming: 0 bases; junction bases outside the gene matches: 1. The CDR3 contains 14 residues. In germline, CDR1 is ENHRY, CDR2 SYGVKD.

This rearrangement joins TRBV14 to TRBJ1-2; the D is unclear. The V gene lost 0 bases and the J gene lost 7 bases, with 9 bases spanning the gap. CDR3 length equals 13 residues. The germline V gene encodes CDR1 SGHDN and CDR2 FVKESK. The CDR3 bases are TGTGCCAGCAGCCAAGATATGTGGGGTGGCTACACCTTC. Translated: CASSQDMWGGYTF.

This clone was counted a single time. The chain is built from TRBV24-1 and TRBJ2-3; tentative D call: TRBD1 (6 bases). This CDR3 has 17 residues. The germline V gene encodes CDR1 KGHDR and CDR2 SFDVKD. Trimming pared 3 bases from V and 3 bases from J, leaving 18 bases between. In DNA, the CDR3 is TGTGCCACCAGTGATCCTTTGGGGGCCCTGGGTACAGATACGCAGTATTTT. Its protein is CATSDPLGALGTDTQYF.

V and J are TRBV7-2 and TRBJ2-5; D may be TRBD1 (6 bases). V was shortened by 3 bases and J by 2 bases, with 13 bases between the two germline ends. This CDR3 spans 15 amino acids. The V gene's germline CDR1 is SGHTA and CDR2 FQGNSA. CDR3 bases: TGTGCCAGCAGCTTGCGACCGGGACAACAAGAGACCCAGTACTTC. This translates into CASSLRPGQQETQYF.

This clone was seen ten or more times. This chain links TRBV7-6 with TRBJ2-2; possible D gene TRBD1, 6 bases. The CDR3 runs 14 residues. Germline CDR1 SGHVS, CDR2 FNYEAQ. Trimming took off 4 bases at V and 3 bases at J, with 9 bases between the two ends. CDR3 sequence (DNA): TGTGCCAGCAGCTCATACAGGGACACCGGGGAGCTGTTTTTT. This gives the protein CASSSYRDTGELFF. The whole variable domain, filled in from reference TRBV7-6 and TRBJ2-2, reads GAGVSQSPRYKVTKRGQDVALRCDPISGHVSLYWYRQALGQGPEFLTYFNYEAQQDKSGLPNDRFSAERPEGSISTLTIQRTEQRDSAMYRCASSSYRDTGELFFGEGSRLTVL.

This chain connects TRBV11-3 to TRBJ2-6; maybe TRBD1 (5 bases). V gave up 0 bases and J gave up 0 bases, with 12 bases separating them. Looked up from germline, CDR1 is SGHNT and CDR2 is YENEEA. CDR3 length: 18 residues. DNA for the CDR3: TGTGCCAGCAGCTTAGATTGGGGCATGGGCTCTGGGGCCAACGTCCTGACTTTC. Its protein product is CASSLDWGMGSGANVLTF.

The rearrangement links TRBV28 to TRBJ1-6; 8 nucleotides line up with TRBD1. J was trimmed by 9 bases and V by 6 bases; bases with no gene match: 7. Germline V gene lookup returns CDR1 MDHEN and CDR2 SYDVKM. The CDR3 sequence is 14 residues long. CDR3 nucleotides: TGTGCCAGCAGCCCCCGGACAGGGAGTTCACCCCTCCACTTT. Its protein product is CASSPRTGSSPLHF.

The gene calls are TRBV11-1 and TRBJ1-1; D not certain. Trimming took 6 bases from V and 4 from J, leaving 18 bases between them. The CDR3 covers 15 residues. Germline loops: CDR1 SGHAT, CDR2 FQDESV (reference sequence). As DNA, the CDR3 is TGTGCCAGCAGACGGGATTTGAGGTTCGGCACTGAAGCTTTCTTT. Translating gives CASRRDLRFGTEAFF.